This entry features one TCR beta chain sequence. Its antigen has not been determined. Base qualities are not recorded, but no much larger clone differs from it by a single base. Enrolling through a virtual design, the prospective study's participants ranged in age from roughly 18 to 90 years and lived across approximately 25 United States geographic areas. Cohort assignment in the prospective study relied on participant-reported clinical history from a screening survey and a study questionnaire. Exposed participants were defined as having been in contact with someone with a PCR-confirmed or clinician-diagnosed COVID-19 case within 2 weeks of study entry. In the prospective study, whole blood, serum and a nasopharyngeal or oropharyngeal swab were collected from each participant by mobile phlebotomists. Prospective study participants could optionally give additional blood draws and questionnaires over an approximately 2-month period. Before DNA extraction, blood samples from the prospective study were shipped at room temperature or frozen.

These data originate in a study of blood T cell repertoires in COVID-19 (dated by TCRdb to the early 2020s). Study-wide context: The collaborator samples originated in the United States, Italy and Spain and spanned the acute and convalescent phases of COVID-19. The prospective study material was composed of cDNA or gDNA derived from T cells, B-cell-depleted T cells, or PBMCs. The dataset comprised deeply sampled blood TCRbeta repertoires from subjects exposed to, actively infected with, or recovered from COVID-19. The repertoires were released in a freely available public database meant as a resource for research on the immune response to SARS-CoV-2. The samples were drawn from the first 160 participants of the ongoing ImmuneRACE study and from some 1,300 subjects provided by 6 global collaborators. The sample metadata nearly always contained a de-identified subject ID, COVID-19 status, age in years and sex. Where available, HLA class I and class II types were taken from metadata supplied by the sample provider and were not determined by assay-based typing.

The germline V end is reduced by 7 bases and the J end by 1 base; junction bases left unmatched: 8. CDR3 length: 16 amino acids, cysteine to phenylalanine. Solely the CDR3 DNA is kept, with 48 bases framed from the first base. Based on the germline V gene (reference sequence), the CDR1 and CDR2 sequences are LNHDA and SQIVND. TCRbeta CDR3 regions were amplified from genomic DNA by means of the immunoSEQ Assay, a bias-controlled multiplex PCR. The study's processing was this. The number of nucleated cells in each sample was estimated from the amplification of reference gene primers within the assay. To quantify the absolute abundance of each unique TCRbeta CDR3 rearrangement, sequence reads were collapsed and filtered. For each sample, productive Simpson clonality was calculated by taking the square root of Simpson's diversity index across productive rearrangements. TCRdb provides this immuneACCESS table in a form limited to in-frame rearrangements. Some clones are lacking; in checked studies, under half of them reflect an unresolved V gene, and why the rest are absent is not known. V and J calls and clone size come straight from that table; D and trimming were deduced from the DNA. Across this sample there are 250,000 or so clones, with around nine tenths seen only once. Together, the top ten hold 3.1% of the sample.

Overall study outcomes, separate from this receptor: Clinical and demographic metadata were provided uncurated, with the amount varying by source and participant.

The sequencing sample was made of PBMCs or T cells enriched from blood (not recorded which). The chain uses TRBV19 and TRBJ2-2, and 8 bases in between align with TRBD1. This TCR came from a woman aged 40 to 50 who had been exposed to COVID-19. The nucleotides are TGTGCCAGTATCCCCGCCGGGACAGGGAACACCGGGGAGCTGTTTTTT. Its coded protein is CASIPAGTGNTGELFF. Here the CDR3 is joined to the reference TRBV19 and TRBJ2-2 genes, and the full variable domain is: DGGITQSPKYLFRKEGQNVTLSCEQNLNHDAMYWYRQDPGQGLRLIYYSQIVNDFQKGDIAEGYSVSREKKESFPLTVTSAQKNPTAFYLCASIPAGTGNTGELFFGEGSRLTVL.